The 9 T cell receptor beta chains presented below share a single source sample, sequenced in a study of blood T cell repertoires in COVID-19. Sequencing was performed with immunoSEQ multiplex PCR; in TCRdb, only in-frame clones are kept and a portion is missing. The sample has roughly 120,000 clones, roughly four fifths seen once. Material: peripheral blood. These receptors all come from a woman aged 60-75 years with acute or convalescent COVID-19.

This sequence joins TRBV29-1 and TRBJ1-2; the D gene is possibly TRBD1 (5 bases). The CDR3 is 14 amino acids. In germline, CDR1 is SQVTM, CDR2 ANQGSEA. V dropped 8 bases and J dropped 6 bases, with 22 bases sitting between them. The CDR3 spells CSSLAVGGVDGYTF. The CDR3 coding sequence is TGCAGCTCCCTGGCTGTGGGGGGGGTGGATGGCTACACCTTC. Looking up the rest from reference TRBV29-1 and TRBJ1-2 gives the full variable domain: SAVISQKPSRDICQRGTSLTIQCQVDSQVTMMFWYRQQPGQSLTLIATANQGSEATYESGFVIDKFPISRPNLTFSTLTVSNMSPEDSSIYLCSSLAVGGVDGYTFGSGTRLTVV.

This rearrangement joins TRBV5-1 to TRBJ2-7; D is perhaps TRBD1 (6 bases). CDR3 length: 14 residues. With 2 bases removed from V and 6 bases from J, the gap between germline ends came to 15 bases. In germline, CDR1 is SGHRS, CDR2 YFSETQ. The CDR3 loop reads CASSLDTRGGEQYF. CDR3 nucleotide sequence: TGCGCCAGCAGCTTAGACACCCGAGGGGGCGAGCAGTACTTC.

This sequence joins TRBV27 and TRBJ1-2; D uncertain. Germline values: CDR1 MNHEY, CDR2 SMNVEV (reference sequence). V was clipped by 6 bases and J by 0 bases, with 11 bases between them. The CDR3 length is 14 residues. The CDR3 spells CASRVQPSNYGYTF. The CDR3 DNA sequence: TGTGCCAGCAGGGTACAACCTTCTAACTATGGCTACACCTTC.

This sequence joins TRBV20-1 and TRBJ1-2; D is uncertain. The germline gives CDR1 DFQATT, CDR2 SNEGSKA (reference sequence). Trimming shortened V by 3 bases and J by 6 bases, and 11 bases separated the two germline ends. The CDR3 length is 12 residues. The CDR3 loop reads CSASDSGDGYTF. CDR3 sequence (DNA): TGCAGTGCTAGTGATAGTGGAGATGGCTACACCTTC.

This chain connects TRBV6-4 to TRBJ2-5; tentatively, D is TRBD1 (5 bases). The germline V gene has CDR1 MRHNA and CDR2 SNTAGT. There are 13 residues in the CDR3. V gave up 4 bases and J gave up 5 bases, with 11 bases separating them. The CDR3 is CASSVRVGETQYF. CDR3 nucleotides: TGTGCCAGCAGTGTCAGGGTTGGCGAGACCCAGTACTTC.

The DNA for the CDR3 is TGTGCCAGCAGTGACATAGCGGGGGGCACCGGGGAGCTGTTTTTT. This sequence encodes CASSDIAGGTGELFF. The V call is TRBV6-1, the J call TRBJ2-2, with TRBD2 identical over 10 bases. The V gene end was trimmed by 3 bases and the J gene end by 4 bases; junction bases not matched to a gene: 2. The CDR3 totals 15 residues. Germline V gene sequence: CDR1 MNHNS, CDR2 SASEGT.

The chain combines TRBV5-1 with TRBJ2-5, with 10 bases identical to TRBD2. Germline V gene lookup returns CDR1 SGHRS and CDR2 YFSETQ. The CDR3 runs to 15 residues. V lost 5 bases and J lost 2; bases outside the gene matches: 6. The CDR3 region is CASRGSGGAQETQYF. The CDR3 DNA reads TGCGCCAGCAGGGGAAGCGGGGGGGCTCAAGAGACCCAGTACTTC.

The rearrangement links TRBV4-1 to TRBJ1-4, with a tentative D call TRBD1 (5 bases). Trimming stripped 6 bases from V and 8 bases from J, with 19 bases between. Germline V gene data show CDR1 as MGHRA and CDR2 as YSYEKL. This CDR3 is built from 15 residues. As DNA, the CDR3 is TGCGCCAGCAGTCAGGGAGGGGCCCGTTGGGAAAAACTGTTTTTT. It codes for CASSQGGARWEKLFF.

The CDR3 spells CASKGAYEQYF. The CDR3 bases are TGTGCCAGCAAGGGGGCTTACGAGCAGTACTTC. The rearrangement links TRBV7-9 to TRBJ2-7, with TRBD1 matching over 7 bases. From germline, CDR1 is SEHNR and CDR2 FQNEAQ (reference sequence). The trim removed 7 bases at V and 4 bases at J, leaving 1 base unmatched. The CDR3 consists of 11 residues.